This T cell receptor beta chain came from a study of cytomegalovirus exposure and HLA in healthy donors. Study details: In a previous analysis, more than 90 million unique TCR beta sequences were found from some 180 million T cells.

Use of 60 Vbeta and 13 Jbeta primers characterized the PCR. Sequencing used immunoSEQ multiplex PCR; TCRdb keeps in-frame clones, though not all of them. This sample has 210,000 or so clones; about three quarters occur once, and the top ten carry approximately 0.49%. Broader study findings: Certain indistinguishable V segments, among them TRBV6-2 and TRBV6-3, were excluded. Based on reports, TCR beta sequences accurately predicted HLA-A and HLA-B alleles for most subjects.

Trimming removed 8 bases from V and 4 bases from J, with 20 bases in between. The germline gives CDR1 MNHEY, CDR2 SVGAGI. The CDR3 is 15 residues long. Remarks on this clone: Its antigen is currently unknown.

The TCR comes from a boy between 10 and 17 years old in good health and CMV-seronegative. The sequencing sample was made of PBMCs. The chain recombines TRBV6-5 with TRBJ1-2; D remains unclear. CDR3 amino acids: CASSRDTGLTYGYTF. Here the CDR3 DNA reads TGTGCCAGCTCGAGGGATACCGGATTAACCTATGGCTACACCTTC.